The present TCR beta chain was sequenced within a study of blood T cell repertoires in COVID-19. Study details: Collection of acute and convalescent COVID-19 samples took place in the United States, Italy and Spain. The analysed material was cDNA or gDNA that came from T cells, B-cell-depleted T cells, or PBMCs.

There are 15 residues in the CDR3. Germline loops: CDR1 LGHNA, CDR2 YNFKEQ. V lost 1 base to trimming and J lost 4 bases; unmatched junction nucleotides: 6. Methods used by the authors: Counts of nucleated cells, estimated from reference gene primer amplification, were obtained. Using immunoSEQ multiplex PCR, the repertoire was profiled, and TCRdb retains in-frame clones only, with some absent. Clone size and the V and J calls come from that table; the DNA yielded D and trimming. The data hold more than 250,000 clones, with about 82% observed a single time. Material for sequencing was peripheral blood. The chain combines TRBV4-2 with TRBJ2-7, with 8 bases fitting TRBD2. This clonotype was obtained from a man between 45 and 60 years old with active or convalescent COVID-19. The chain's CDR3 is CASSQGRLAQYEQYF. The CDR3 DNA follows: TGTGCCAGCAGCCAAGGAAGACTAGCGCAGTACGAGCAGTACTTC.